The 2 T cell receptor beta chains given below trace back to one sample, sequenced in a study of T cell clones after liver transplantation. TCRbeta sequences of proliferating CFSE-low MLR cells were labeled alloreactive. The antigens for these receptors are not known. Profiled with immunoSEQ multiplex PCR; TCRdb holds only in-frame clones, not every one. The table shows thousands of clones, with about 32% occurring only once. The sample was CD4+ T cells from cultured PBMCs. The receptors were sampled from a human patient who received a liver transplant. A share of the T cells may be of graft donor origin.

The genes are TRBV5-1 and TRBJ1-1, with D possibly TRBD1 on 5 matching bases. Looked up from germline, CDR1 is SGHRS and CDR2 is YFSETQ. Trimming pared 4 bases from V and 1 base from J, leaving 11 bases between. CDR3 length equals 14 residues. The CDR3 is CASSPGLTNTEAFF. DNA for the CDR3: TGCGCCAGCAGCCCGGGACTTACGAACACTGAAGCTTTCTTT. Based on the CDR3 plus reference TRBV5-1 and TRBJ1-1, the full variable domain is KAGVTQTPRYLIKTRGQQVTLSCSPISGHRSVSWYQQTPGQGLQFLFEYFSETQRNKGNFPGRFSGRQFSNSRSEMNVSTLELGDSALYLCASSPGLTNTEAFFGQGTRLTVV.

This clone turned up a few times. This sequence joins TRBV2 and TRBJ2-1; perhaps TRBD1 as D (5 bases). V shed 4 bases and J shed 8 bases, with 15 bases lying between them. The germline V gene encodes CDR1 SNHLY and CDR2 FYNNEI. CDR3 length: 14 residues. CDR3 in DNA: TGTGCCAGCAGTGTCCCCAGCAGGGTGGATGAGCAGTTCTTC. Amino acid sequence: CASSVPSRVDEQFF.